The 4 T cell receptor beta chains below come from one sample, sequenced in a study of cytomegalovirus exposure and HLA in healthy donors. 13 Jbeta primers and 60 Vbeta primers were used for the PCR. Data came from immunoSEQ multiplex PCR; TCRdb stores just in-frame clones and leaves some out. The top ten clones hold around 2% of a sample with approximately 130,000 clones, over 75% of them seen once. Sequencing was done on a sample of PBMCs. These receptor sequences come from a man in his forties in good health and CMV-seronegative.

V and J are TRBV7-2 and TRBJ1-1; TRBD1 is a possible D gene (6 bases). The CDR3 runs 14 residues. In germline, CDR1 is SGHTA, CDR2 FQGNSA. The germline V and J ends were trimmed by 4 bases and 4 bases, with 13 bases remaining between them. CDR3 nucleotide sequence: TGTGCCAGCAGCTCCAAACAGGGCCTCACTGAAGCTTTCTTT. It specifies CASSSKQGLTEAFF. Variable domain in full (rest from reference TRBV7-2 and TRBJ1-1): GAGVSQSPSNKVTEKGKDVELRCDPISGHTALYWYRQSLGQGLEFLIYFQGNSAPDKSGLPSDRFSAERTGGSVSTLTIQRTQQEDSAVYLCASSSKQGLTEAFFGQGTRLTVV.

This chain connects TRBV10-3 to TRBJ1-5; D gene uncertain. The V end was cut by 4 bases, the J end by 9 bases, with 16 bases between. Germline values: CDR1 ENHRY, CDR2 SYGVKD. The CDR3 spans 14 residues. CDR3 sequence: CAISGSGFDRPQHF. The CDR3 coding sequence is TGTGCCATCAGTGGGAGCGGGTTCGATCGGCCCCAGCATTTT.

The chain joins TRBV6-5 to TRBJ1-1; 8 bases match TRBD1. The germline V gene encodes CDR1 MNHEY and CDR2 SVGAGI. J lost 3 bases, V lost 7 bases, and 10 bases had no gene match. There are 15 residues in the CDR3. The CDR3 region is CASTQRQGMDTEAFF. CDR3 in DNA: TGTGCCAGCACCCAGAGACAGGGGATGGACACTGAAGCTTTCTTT.

The CDR3: CASSSPDSPLHF. In DNA, the CDR3 is TGTGCCAGCAGTTCCCCGGATTCACCCCTCCACTTT. The chain uses TRBV6-5 and TRBJ1-6; no firm D call. The V gene lost 4 bases and the J gene lost 8 bases, with 6 bases spanning the gap. This CDR3 spans 12 amino acids. The V gene's germline CDR1 is MNHEY and CDR2 SVGAGI.